What follows are 32 T cell receptor beta chains derived from one specimen sequenced in a study of T cell repertoires in cytomegalovirus infection. A single record per CDR3 protein comes from TCRdb applying MiXCR to the reads. The sample has about 450,000 distinct CDR3 sequences; about a third are singletons. Material for sequencing was PBMCs. The receptors originated from a human donor in good health (CMV status not recorded). Some clones in this sample may be carry-over from other donors' samples.

The V and J genes are TRBV18 and TRBJ2-1; D is undetermined. Trimming removed 3 bases from V and 12 bases from J, with 12 bases in between. The CDR3 sequence is 12 residues long. Per germline, CDR1 KGHSH and CDR2 LQKENI. CDR3 nucleotide sequence: TGTGCCAGCTCACCCCCCGGTATTTCGCAGTTCTTC. Its protein product is CASSPPGISQFF.

V gene TRBV12-3 or TRBV12-4 combines with J gene TRBJ1-1, with D uncertain. The V gene lost 3 bases and the J gene lost 2 bases, with 7 bases spanning the gap. This CDR3 comprises 13 residues. The CDR3 sequence is CASSLHGNTEAFF. The CDR3 bases are TGTGCCAGCAGTTTGCACGGCAACACTGAAGCTTTCTTT.

A few counts support this clonotype. The chain uses TRBV7-6 and TRBJ2-3; D is ambiguous. CDR3 length equals 15 residues. Germline values: CDR1 SGHVS, CDR2 FNYEAQ. Trimming shortened V by 1 base and J by 3 bases, and 11 bases separated the two germline ends. The DNA for the CDR3 is TGTGCCAGCAGCTTAGGCCCGACGAGGACAGATACGCAGTATTTT. It specifies CASSLGPTRTDTQYF.

This clonotype was counted only a few times. The chain carries TRBV4-1 and TRBJ1-1; no firm D call. V was shortened by 4 bases and J by 1 base, with 16 bases between the two germline ends. The CDR3 contains 16 residues. Germline CDR1 MGHRA, CDR2 YSYEKL. The CDR3 region has the DNA TGCGCCAGCAGCCCCCAAGGTACGGACGGGAACACTGAAGCTTTCTTT. It specifies CASSPQGTDGNTEAFF.

The rearrangement uses TRBV12-3 or TRBV12-4 and TRBJ2-7; 8 bases match TRBD1. After removal of 3 bases from V and 7 bases from J, the junction contained 2 bases not matched to a gene. This CDR3 region has 12 residues. As DNA, the CDR3 is TGTGCCAGCAGTTTCAGGGGGCGGGAGCAGTACTTC. This gives the protein CASSFRGREQYF.

The chain couples TRBV6-5 to TRBJ2-7; perhaps TRBD1 as D (5 bases). Germline V gives CDR1 MNHEY, CDR2 SVGAGI. V was trimmed by 7 bases and J by 1 base, leaving 17 bases between them. The CDR3 length is 15 residues. Written as DNA, the CDR3 is TGTGCCAGCATTCCAGCGCGCTCAGGGTCCTACGAGCAGTACTTC. Residues: CASIPARSGSYEQYF.

V usage is TRBV27 and J usage is TRBJ2-1; 9 nucleotides line up with TRBD1. Germline CDR1 reads MNHEY; CDR2 reads SMNVEV (reference sequence). Trimming at V came to 3 bases and at J to 10 bases, leaving 16 bases not matched to a gene. The CDR3 totals 17 residues. The CDR3 loop is CASSFHRGRGTYSEQFF. CDR3 bases: TGTGCCAGCAGTTTCCACAGGGGGCGCGGCACCTACTCCGAGCAGTTCTTC.

The rearrangement uses TRBV2 and TRBJ1-5; TRBD1 is a possible D gene (6 bases). Between the trimmed V and J ends, which lost 6 bases and 9 bases, there was a span of 15 bases. From germline, CDR1 is SNHLY and CDR2 FYNNEI. The CDR3 contains 13 residues. The CDR3 reads CASSGDIVLPQHF. The CDR3 DNA is TGTGCCAGCAGCGGGGACATAGTACTGCCCCAGCATTTT.

This clonotype was detected a few times. This chain uses TRBV5-4 with TRBJ2-1, with 10 bases identical to TRBD2. The CDR3 runs to 16 residues. Losses at the gene ends were 4 bases for V and 0 bases for J; bases not matched to a gene: 4. Germline CDR1 SGHNT, CDR2 YYREEE (reference sequence). Here the CDR3 DNA reads TGTGCCAGCAGCCCCTCTAGCGGGAGCTCCTACAATGAGCAGTTCTTC. As protein: CASSPSSGSSYNEQFF. Supplemented by reference TRBV5-4 and TRBJ2-1, the full variable domain reads ETGVTQSPTHLIKTRGQQVTLRCSSQSGHNTVSWYQQALGQGPQFIFQYYREEENGRGNFPPRFSGLQFPNYSSELNVNALELDDSALYLCASSPSSGSSYNEQFFGPGTRLTVL.

This chain uses TRBV3-1 with TRBJ2-7; 12 bases fit TRBD2. The germline gives CDR1 LGHDT, CDR2 YNNKEL (reference sequence). This CDR3 is built from 17 residues. The junction had 8 bases not matched to a gene; V was cut back by 0 bases and J by 5 bases. CDR3 amino acids: CASSQDRRASGGDEQYF. In DNA, the CDR3 is TGTGCCAGCAGCCAAGATCGACGGGCTAGCGGGGGGGACGAGCAGTACTTC.

This clonotype was detected a few times. This sequence joins TRBV12-3 or TRBV12-4 and TRBJ1-2; D gene ambiguous. The CDR3 has 12 residues. The V and J ends lost 3 bases and 8 bases respectively, with 10 bases between them. The CDR3 region is CASSFSTRGYTF. The DNA of the CDR3 is TGTGCCAGCAGTTTCTCAACTCGAGGCTACACCTTC.

This clonotype has ten or more counts. The V call is TRBV7-9, the J call TRBJ1-4, with TRBD1 matching 7 bases. This CDR3 spans 14 amino acids. Germline V CDR1 and CDR2: SEHNR, FQNEAQ (reference sequence). J lost 7 bases, V lost 2 bases, and 4 bases had no gene match. The CDR3: CASSLKGQREKLFF. In DNA, the CDR3 is TGTGCCAGCAGCTTAAAGGGACAGCGTGAAAAACTGTTTTTT.

This clonotype was detected a few times. The V call is TRBV5-5, the J call TRBJ2-7, with D perhaps given as TRBD1 or TRBD2 (6 bases each). The CDR3 is 18 amino acids. V dropped 1 base and J dropped 2 bases, with 22 bases sitting between them. Per germline, CDR1 SGHKS and CDR2 YYEKEE (reference sequence). In DNA form, the CDR3 reads TGTGCCAGCAGCTTGAGGGGGGACACTGTAACGAGTACCTACGAGCAGTACTTC. Translating gives CASSLRGDTVTSTYEQYF.

The chain has TRBV6-6 and TRBJ1-2; D is perhaps TRBD1 (5 bases). Germline V gene data show CDR1 as MNHNY and CDR2 as SVGAGI (reference sequence). This CDR3 is 19 amino acids long. The V gene lost 2 bases and the J gene lost 5 bases, with 27 bases spanning the gap. For the CDR3, the DNA is TGTGCCAGCAGTTACGAAAAAACCCCCTTTGGGCAGGGAGGATATGGCTACACCTTC. As protein: CASSYEKTPFGQGGYGYTF.

This clonotype was observed at least ten times. The chain links TRBV7-2 to TRBJ2-1; TRBD2 matches at 13 bases. V shed 5 bases, J shed 4 bases, and the junction held 14 bases outside the gene matches. The germline V gene encodes CDR1 SGHTA and CDR2 FQGNSA. There are 19 residues in the CDR3. CDR3: CASSLRLAGGIGAYNEQFF. The CDR3 DNA follows: TGTGCCAGCAGCCTACGACTAGCGGGGGGAATAGGGGCTTACAATGAGCAGTTCTTC.

This clonotype appeared once. Lacking the conserved final phenylalanine or tryptophan, this CDR3 likely reflects a read error. The genes are TRBV6-1 and TRBJ2-6; weak D call: TRBD1 (5 bases). The CDR3 covers 15 residues. Germline CDR1 and CDR2: MNHNS and SASEGT. The chain's CDR3 is CAISEDSSGANVLTL. The CDR3 nucleotides read TGTGCCATCAGTGAAGACAGCTCTGGGGCCAACGTCCTGACTTTA.

The V call is TRBV4-1, the J call TRBJ1-6; TRBD1 aligns across 12 bases. V trimming: 1 base; J trimming: 7 bases; junction bases outside the gene matches: 11. The CDR3 has 19 amino acids. Germline CDR1 MGHRA, CDR2 YSYEKL. CDR3 sequence reads: CASSQVPGQGARANSPLHF. DNA of the CDR3: TGCGCCAGCAGCCAAGTACCGGGACAGGGGGCGAGGGCCAATTCACCCCTCCACTTT.

The J gene is TRBJ2-2, the V gene TRBV4-1; no clear D. CDR3 size: 13 residues. Trimming cost V 8 bases and J 2 bases, with 9 bases left between them. From germline, CDR1 is MGHRA and CDR2 YSYEKL. This CDR3 reads CASGLINTGELFF. For the CDR3, the DNA is TGCGCCAGCGGCTTAATCAACACCGGGGAGCTGTTTTTT.

This clonotype has a count of ten or more. The chain couples TRBV24-1 to TRBJ2-5; TRBD2 matches at 8 bases. Germline CDR1 KGHDR, CDR2 SFDVKD. CDR3 size: 16 residues. V was pared by 3 bases and J by 2 bases, with 7 bases of the junction left unmatched. The CDR3 sequence: CATSDERGTTQETQYF. The CDR3 DNA reads as TGTGCCACCAGTGATGAGCGGGGGACTACTCAAGAGACCCAGTACTTC.

CDR3 nucleotides: TGTGCCAGTGGTCCCAGGGACTTCGATGAAAAACTGTTTTTT. This gives the protein CASGPRDFDEKLFF. V usage is TRBV19 and J usage is TRBJ1-4; perhaps TRBD1 as D (5 bases). Germline CDR1 is LNHDA and CDR2 is SQIVND (reference sequence). This CDR3 is 14 amino acids long. V was pared by 8 bases and J by 6 bases, with 16 bases between.

The V gene is TRBV5-4, the J gene TRBJ1-6; 8 bases map to TRBD1. This CDR3 contains 15 residues. Trimming removed 1 base from V and 7 bases from J; junction bases left unmatched: 4. Germline V gene data show CDR1 as SGHNT and CDR2 as YYREEE (reference sequence). This CDR3 is CASSLFTGGNSPLHF. CDR3 coding DNA: TGTGCCAGCAGCTTGTTCACAGGGGGGAATTCACCCCTCCACTTT.

The chain employs TRBV7-9 and TRBJ1-1; a weak D match, TRBD1 (6 bases). Trimming took 4 bases from V and 0 from J, leaving 12 bases between them. Germline V gives CDR1 SEHNR, CDR2 FQNEAQ (reference sequence). CDR3 length: 15 amino acids. The CDR3, as DNA: TGTGCCAGCAGCTCGGACAGCAGTATGAACACTGAAGCTTTCTTT. Translation gives CASSSDSSMNTEAFF.

This clonotype has a handful of counts. CDR3 in DNA: TGTGCCAGCAGCTTAAGCCCGGGACAGCCTCTCTCTGGGGCCAACGTCCTGACTTTC. Protein sequence: CASSLSPGQPLSGANVLTF. The chain combines TRBV7-3 with TRBJ2-6; TRBD1 matches 7 bases. Trimming removed 1 base from V and 0 bases from J; junction bases left unmatched: 9. This CDR3 comprises 19 residues. Germline CDR1 SGHTA, CDR2 FQGTGA.

Ten or more counts support this clonotype. The chain couples TRBV7-3 to TRBJ2-3, with D hard to call. This CDR3 has 13 amino acids. Germline CDR1 and CDR2: SGHTA and FQGTGA. V was clipped by 8 bases and J by 4 bases, with 13 bases between them. The CDR3 sequence is CASALQQADTQYF. The CDR3 DNA follows: TGTGCCAGCGCCCTTCAGCAGGCAGATACGCAGTATTTT.

At least ten counts were recorded for this clonotype. The chain couples TRBV4-1 to TRBJ1-1; D is ambiguous. CDR1 and CDR2 (germline): MGHRA, YSYEKL. V lost 0 bases and J 0 bases, leaving 11 bases between the germline ends. The CDR3 contains 16 residues. The CDR3 here is CASSQEPAAMNTEAFF. Here the CDR3 DNA reads TGCGCCAGCAGCCAAGAACCCGCGGCTATGAACACTGAAGCTTTCTTT.

This chain joins TRBV11-2 and TRBJ1-4; D unclear. The CDR3 covers 14 residues. The germline V gene encodes CDR1 SGHAT and CDR2 FQNNGV. V was clipped by 0 bases and J by 7 bases, with 9 bases between them. The CDR3: CASSLDRTSEKLFF. In nucleotides, the CDR3 is TGTGCCAGCAGCTTAGACAGAACGAGTGAAAAACTGTTTTTT.

V usage is TRBV4-3 and J usage is TRBJ2-7; D ambiguous. The V gene lost 4 bases and the J gene lost 0 bases, with 13 bases spanning the gap. This CDR3 contains 15 residues. Germline CDR1 and CDR2: LGHNA and YSLEER. The CDR3, as DNA: TGCGCCAGCAGCCCTACACCCGGGTTCTCCTACGAGCAGTACTTC. Protein: CASSPTPGFSYEQYF.

V is TRBV12-3 or TRBV12-4 and J is TRBJ1-6; TRBD1 might be the D (6 bases). The CDR3 runs 14 residues. Trimming took off 3 bases at V and 8 bases at J, with 11 bases between the two ends. CDR3 DNA: TGTGCCAGCAGTTTGAGGGGGGGGGATTCACCCCTCCACTTT. Translation gives CASSLRGGDSPLHF.

The genes are TRBV20-1 and TRBJ1-6; 10 bases are a match to TRBD1. CDR1 and CDR2 (germline): DFQATT, SNEGSKA (reference sequence). The CDR3 is made up of 14 amino acids. J gave up 9 bases and V 3 bases, and 5 bases lay outside the gene matches. CDR3 loop: CSARTGGESSPLHF. DNA for the CDR3: TGCAGTGCTAGGACAGGGGGCGAGAGTTCACCCCTCCACTTT.

This clonotype showed up many times. V gene TRBV7-2 combines with J gene TRBJ2-7, with D perhaps TRBD1 or TRBD2 (6 bases each). This CDR3 comprises 15 residues. Germline V CDR1 and CDR2: SGHTA, FQGNSA. V shed 8 bases and J shed 0 bases, with 17 bases lying between them. This chain's CDR3 is CASQKGGSSSYEQYF. The CDR3, as DNA: TGTGCCAGCCAAAAAGGGGGGTCTTCCTCCTACGAGCAGTACTTC.

This clonotype showed up many times. The chain carries TRBV6-1 and TRBJ1-5, with D possibly TRBD1 on 6 matching bases. V was pared by 6 bases and J by 7 bases, with 16 bases between. Looked up from germline, CDR1 is MNHNS and CDR2 is SASEGT. The CDR3 is 14 residues long. CDR3 sequence: CASRDYTGLQPQHF. The CDR3 DNA reads as TGTGCCAGCAGGGACTACACAGGGCTACAGCCCCAGCATTTT.

The J gene is TRBJ2-2, the V gene TRBV11-1, with 9 bases identical to TRBD1. Trimming removed 2 bases from V and 4 bases from J; junction bases left unmatched: 5. The CDR3 runs 16 residues. CDR1 SGHAT and CDR2 FQDESV come from the germline V gene (reference sequence). In DNA, the CDR3 is TGTGCCAGCAGCTTAACAGGGGGCGCGGGCACCGGGGAGCTGTTTTTT. Translating gives CASSLTGGAGTGELFF.